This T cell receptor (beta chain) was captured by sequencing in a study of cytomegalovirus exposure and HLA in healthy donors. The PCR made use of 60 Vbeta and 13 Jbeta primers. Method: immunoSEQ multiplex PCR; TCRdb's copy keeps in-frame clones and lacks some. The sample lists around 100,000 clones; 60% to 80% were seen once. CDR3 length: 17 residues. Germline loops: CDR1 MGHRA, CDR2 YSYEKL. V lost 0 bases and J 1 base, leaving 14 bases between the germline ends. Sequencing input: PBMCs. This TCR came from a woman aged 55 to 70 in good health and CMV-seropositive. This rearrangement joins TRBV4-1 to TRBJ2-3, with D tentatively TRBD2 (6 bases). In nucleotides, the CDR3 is TGCGCCAGCAGCCAAGATGTCTTGGCTAGCGGCACAGATACGCAGTATTTT. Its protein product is CASSQDVLASGTDTQYF.